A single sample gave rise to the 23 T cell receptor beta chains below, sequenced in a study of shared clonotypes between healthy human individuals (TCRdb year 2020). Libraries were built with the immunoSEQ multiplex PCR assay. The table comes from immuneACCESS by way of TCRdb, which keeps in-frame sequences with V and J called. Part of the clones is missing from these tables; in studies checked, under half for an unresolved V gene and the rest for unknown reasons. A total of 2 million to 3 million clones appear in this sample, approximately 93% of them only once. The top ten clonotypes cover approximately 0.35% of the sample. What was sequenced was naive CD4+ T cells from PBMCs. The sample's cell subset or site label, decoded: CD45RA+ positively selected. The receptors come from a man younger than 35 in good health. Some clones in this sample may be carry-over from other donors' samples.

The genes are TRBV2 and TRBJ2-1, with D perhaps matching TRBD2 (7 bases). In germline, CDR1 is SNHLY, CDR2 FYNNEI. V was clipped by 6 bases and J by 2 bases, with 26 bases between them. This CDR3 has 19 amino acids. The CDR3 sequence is CASRGGQNTMGGPYNEQFF. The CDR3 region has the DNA TGTGCCAGCAGGGGGGGACAAAACACGATGGGAGGGCCCTACAATGAGCAGTTCTTC.

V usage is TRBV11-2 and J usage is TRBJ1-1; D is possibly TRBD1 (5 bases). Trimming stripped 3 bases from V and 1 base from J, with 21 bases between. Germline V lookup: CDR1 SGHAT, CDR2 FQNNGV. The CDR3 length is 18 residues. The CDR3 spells CASSLRSRGAIWNTEAFF. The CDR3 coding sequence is TGTGCCAGCAGCTTGAGGTCTCGTGGGGCCATCTGGAACACTGAAGCTTTCTTT.

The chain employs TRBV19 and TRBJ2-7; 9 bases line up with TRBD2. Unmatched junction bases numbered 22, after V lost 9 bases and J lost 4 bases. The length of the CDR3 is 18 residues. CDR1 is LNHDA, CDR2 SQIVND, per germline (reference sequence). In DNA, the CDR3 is TGTGCCAGATCCCTTAGCGGGAGTCGGGCTCTCGGCCTTTACGAGCAGTACTTC. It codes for CARSLSGSRALGLYEQYF.

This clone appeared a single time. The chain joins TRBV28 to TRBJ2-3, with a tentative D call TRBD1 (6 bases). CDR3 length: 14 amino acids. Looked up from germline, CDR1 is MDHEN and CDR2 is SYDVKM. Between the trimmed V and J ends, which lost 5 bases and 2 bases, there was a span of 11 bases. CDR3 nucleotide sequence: TGTGCCAGCAGTCGGACAGCCCTCACAGATACGCAGTATTTT. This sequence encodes CASSRTALTDTQYF.

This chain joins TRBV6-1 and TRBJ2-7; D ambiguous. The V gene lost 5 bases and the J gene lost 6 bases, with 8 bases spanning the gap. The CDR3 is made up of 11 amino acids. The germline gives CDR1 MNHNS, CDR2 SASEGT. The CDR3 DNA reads TGTGCCAGCAGTTCCGCATCCGAGCAGTACTTC. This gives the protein CASSSASEQYF.

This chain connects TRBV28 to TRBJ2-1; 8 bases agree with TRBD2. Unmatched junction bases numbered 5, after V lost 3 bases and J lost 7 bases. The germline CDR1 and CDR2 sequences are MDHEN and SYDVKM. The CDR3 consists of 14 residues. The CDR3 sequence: CASSLTGGRNEQFF. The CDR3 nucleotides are TGTGCCAGCAGTTTGACGGGAGGGAGGAATGAGCAGTTCTTC.

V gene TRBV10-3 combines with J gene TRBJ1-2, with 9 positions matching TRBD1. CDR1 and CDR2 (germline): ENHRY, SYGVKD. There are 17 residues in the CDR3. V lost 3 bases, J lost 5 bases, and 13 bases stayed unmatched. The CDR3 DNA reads TGTGCCATCAGTGATTGGGACAGGGTGGAACAAAGGTATGGCTACACCTTC. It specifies CAISDWDRVEQRYGYTF.

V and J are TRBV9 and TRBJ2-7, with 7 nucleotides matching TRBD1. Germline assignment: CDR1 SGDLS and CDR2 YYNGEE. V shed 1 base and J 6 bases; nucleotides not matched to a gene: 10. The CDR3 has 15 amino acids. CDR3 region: CASSVLPTGQGEQYF. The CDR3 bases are TGTGCCAGCAGCGTACTCCCGACAGGGCAGGGCGAGCAGTACTTC.

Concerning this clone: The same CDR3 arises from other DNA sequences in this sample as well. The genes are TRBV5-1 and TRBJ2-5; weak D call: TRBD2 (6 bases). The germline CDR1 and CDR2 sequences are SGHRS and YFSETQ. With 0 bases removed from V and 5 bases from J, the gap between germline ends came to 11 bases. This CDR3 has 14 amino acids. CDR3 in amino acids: CASSLEGTGETQYF. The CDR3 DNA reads TGCGCCAGCAGCTTGGAAGGGACTGGGGAGACCCAGTACTTC.

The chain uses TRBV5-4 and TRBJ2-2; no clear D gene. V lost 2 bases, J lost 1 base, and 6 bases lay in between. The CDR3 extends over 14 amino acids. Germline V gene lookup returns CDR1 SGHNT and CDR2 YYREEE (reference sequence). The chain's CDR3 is CASSFSQNTGELFF. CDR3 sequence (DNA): TGTGCCAGCAGCTTCAGTCAGAACACCGGGGAGCTGTTTTTT.

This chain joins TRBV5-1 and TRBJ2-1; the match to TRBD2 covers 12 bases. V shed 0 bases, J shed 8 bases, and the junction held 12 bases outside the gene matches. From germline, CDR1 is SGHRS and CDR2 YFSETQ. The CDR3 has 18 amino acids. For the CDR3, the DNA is TGCGCCAGCAGCTTGGACGCGCGGCTAGCGGGAGGGGATGATGAGCAGTTCTTC. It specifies CASSLDARLAGGDDEQFF.

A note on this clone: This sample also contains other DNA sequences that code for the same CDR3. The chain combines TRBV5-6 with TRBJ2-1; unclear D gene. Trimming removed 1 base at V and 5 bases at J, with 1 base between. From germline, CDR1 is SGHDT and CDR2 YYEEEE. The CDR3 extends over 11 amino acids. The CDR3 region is CASSLNNEQFF. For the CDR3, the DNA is TGTGCCAGCAGCTTGAACAATGAGCAGTTCTTC.

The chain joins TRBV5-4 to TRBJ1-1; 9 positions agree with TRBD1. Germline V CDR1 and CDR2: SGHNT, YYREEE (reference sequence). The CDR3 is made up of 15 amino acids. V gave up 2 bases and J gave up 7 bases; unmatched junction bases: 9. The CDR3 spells CASSFSVGTGIEAFF. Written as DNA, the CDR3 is TGTGCCAGCAGCTTCTCCGTAGGGACAGGGATTGAAGCTTTCTTT.

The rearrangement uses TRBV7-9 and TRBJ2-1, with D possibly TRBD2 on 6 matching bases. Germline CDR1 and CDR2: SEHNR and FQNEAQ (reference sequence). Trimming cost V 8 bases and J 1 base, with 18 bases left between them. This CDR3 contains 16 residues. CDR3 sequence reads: CASRSMRGKSYNEQFF. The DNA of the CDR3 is TGTGCCAGCCGTTCGATGCGGGGAAAGTCCTACAATGAGCAGTTCTTC.

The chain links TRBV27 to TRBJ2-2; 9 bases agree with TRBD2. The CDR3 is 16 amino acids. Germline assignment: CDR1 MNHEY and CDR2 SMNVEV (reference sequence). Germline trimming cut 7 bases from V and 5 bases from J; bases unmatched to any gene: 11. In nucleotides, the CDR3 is TGTGCCAGCACTAAAAGGGGACTAGCTCGGACCGGGGAGCTGTTTTTT. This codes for CASTKRGLARTGELFF.

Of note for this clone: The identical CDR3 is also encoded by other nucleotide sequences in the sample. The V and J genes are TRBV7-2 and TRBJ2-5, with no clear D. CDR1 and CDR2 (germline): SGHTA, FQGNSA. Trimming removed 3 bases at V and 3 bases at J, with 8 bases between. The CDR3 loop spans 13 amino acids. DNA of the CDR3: TGTGCCAGCAGCTTTGGTCGGGAAGAGACCCAGTACTTC. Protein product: CASSFGREETQYF.

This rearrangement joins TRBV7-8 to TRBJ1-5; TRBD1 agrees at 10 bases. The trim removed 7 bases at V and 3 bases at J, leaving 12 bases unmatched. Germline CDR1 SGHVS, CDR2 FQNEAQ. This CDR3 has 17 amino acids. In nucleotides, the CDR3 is TGTGCCAGCACCCGATCCGGGACAGGGGAAACCAATCAGCCCCAGCATTTT. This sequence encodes CASTRSGTGETNQPQHF.

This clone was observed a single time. In nucleotides, the CDR3 is TGTGCCAGCAGCGAAGCGCGAGGAACCTATGGCTACACCTTC. Translated, it gives CASSEARGTYGYTF. The rearrangement links TRBV25-1 to TRBJ1-2; D remains ambiguous. Trimming stripped 6 bases from V and 4 bases from J, with 15 bases between. Per germline, CDR1 MGHDK and CDR2 SYGVNS. The CDR3 extends over 14 amino acids.

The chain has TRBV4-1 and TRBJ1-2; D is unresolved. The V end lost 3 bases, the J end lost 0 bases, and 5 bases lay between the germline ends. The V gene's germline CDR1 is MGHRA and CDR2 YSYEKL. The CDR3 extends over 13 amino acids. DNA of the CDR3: TGCGCCAGCAGCCAGACAACTAACTATGGCTACACCTTC. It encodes CASSQTTNYGYTF.

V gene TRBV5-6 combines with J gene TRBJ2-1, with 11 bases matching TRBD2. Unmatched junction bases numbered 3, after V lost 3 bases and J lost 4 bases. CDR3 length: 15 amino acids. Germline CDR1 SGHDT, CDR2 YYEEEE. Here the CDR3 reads CASSSGLADYNEQFF. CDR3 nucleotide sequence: TGTGCCAGCAGCTCGGGACTAGCGGATTACAATGAGCAGTTCTTC.

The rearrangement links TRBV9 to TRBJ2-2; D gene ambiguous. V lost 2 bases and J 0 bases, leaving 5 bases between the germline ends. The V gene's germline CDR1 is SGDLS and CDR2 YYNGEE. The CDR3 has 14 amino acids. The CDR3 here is CASSVTPNTGELFF. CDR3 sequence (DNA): TGTGCCAGCAGCGTGACACCGAACACCGGGGAGCTGTTTTTT. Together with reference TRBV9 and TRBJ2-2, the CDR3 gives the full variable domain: DSGVTQTPKHLITATGQRVTLRCSPRSGDLSVYWYQQSLDQGLQFLIQYYNGEERAKGNILERFSAQQFPDLHSELNLSSLELGDSALYFCASSVTPNTGELFFGEGSRLTVL.

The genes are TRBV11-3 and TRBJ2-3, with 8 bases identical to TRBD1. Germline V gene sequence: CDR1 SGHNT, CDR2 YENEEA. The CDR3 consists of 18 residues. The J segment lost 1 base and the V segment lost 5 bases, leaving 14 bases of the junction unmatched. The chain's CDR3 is CASSPGTGLIVGTDTQYF. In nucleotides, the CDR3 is TGTGCCAGCAGCCCCGGGACAGGCCTTATTGTAGGCACAGATACGCAGTATTTT. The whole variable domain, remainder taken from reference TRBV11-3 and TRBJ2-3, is EAGVVQSPRYKIIEKKQPVAFWCNPISGHNTLYWYLQNLGQGPELLIRYENEEAVDDSQLPKDRFSAERLKGVDSTLKIQPAELGDSAVYLCASSPGTGLIVGTDTQYFGPGTRLTVL.

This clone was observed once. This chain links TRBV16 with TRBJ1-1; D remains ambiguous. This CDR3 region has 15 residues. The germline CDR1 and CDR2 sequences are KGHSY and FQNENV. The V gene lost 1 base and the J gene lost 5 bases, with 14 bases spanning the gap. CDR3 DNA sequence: TGTGCCAGCAGCCAATTATCATCCGGGCGGACTGAAGCTTTCTTT. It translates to CASSQLSSGRTEAFF.